This is a list of T cell receptor beta chains from one sample in a study of neurological immune-mediated disorders. MiXCR, run by TCRdb on the 5' RACE reads, gives a single entry per CDR3 protein. The sample lists about 21,000 distinct CDR3 sequences, 5% to 7% occurring once. Sequenced sample: CD8+ T cells from blood. The receptors derive from a man aged 18 to 29 in good health. Both conserved end residues are part of each CDR3. Fields, in order: J gene, V gene, clone size, D gene, CDR3 protein, CDR3 DNA. D genes are given only for firm matches. Clone sizes are given selectively: once, few, many, or a class where the clone is expanded.

j_gene: TRBJ2-7
v_gene: TRBV20-1
abundance: many
d_gene: NA
CDR3aa: CSARGLELEQYF
CDR3nt: TGCAGTGCTAGAGGTCTGGAATTGGAGCAGTACTTC

j_gene: TRBJ2-2
v_gene: TRBV9
abundance: many
d_gene: TRBD2
CDR3aa: CASSGGLATGELFF
CDR3nt: TGTGCCAGCAGCGGGGGACTAGCGACCGGGGAGCTGTTTTTT

j_gene: TRBJ2-2
v_gene: TRBV7-8
abundance: many
d_gene: TRBD1
CDR3aa: CASSSPGQGTSNTGELFF
CDR3nt: TGTGCCAGCAGCTCCCCGGGACAGGGGACCTCGAACACCGGGGAGCTGTTTTTT

j_gene: TRBJ2-7
v_gene: TRBV7-9
abundance: many
d_gene: NA
CDR3aa: CASSPETGTLREQYF
CDR3nt: TGTGCCAGCAGCCCGGAGACAGGTACCCTACGAGAGCAGTACTTC

j_gene: TRBJ1-2
v_gene: TRBV20-1
abundance: many
d_gene: TRBD1
CDR3aa: CSARGPRGGQLYGYTF
CDR3nt: TGCAGTGCTAGGGGCCCGAGGGGGGGACAGCTCTATGGCTACACCTTC

j_gene: TRBJ1-1
v_gene: TRBV20-1
abundance: many
d_gene: NA
CDR3aa: CRWDIGMNTEAFF
CDR3nt: TGCAGGTGGGACATAGGAATGAACACTGAAGCTTTCTTT

j_gene: TRBJ2-2
v_gene: TRBV7-3
abundance: many
d_gene: NA
CDR3aa: CASAWGVNTGELFF
CDR3nt: TGTGCCAGCGCTTGGGGGGTGAACACCGGGGAGCTGTTTTTT

j_gene: TRBJ1-1
v_gene: TRBV20-1
abundance: many
d_gene: NA
CDR3aa: CSAPGENTEAFF
CDR3nt: TGCAGTGCCCCCGGGGAGAACACTGAAGCTTTCTTT

j_gene: TRBJ2-3
v_gene: TRBV12-5
abundance: NA
d_gene: NA
CDR3aa: CASGLFLGARTDTQYF
CDR3nt: TGTGCTAGTGGTTTATTTTTGGGGGCGCGGACAGATACGCAGTATTTT

j_gene: TRBJ1-2
v_gene: TRBV6-5
abundance: many
d_gene: NA
CDR3aa: CASSPGTTYGYTF
CDR3nt: TGTGCCAGCAGTCCCGGGACAACCTATGGCTACACCTTC

j_gene: TRBJ1-1
v_gene: TRBV19
abundance: many
d_gene: NA
CDR3aa: CASSITGNTEAFF
CDR3nt: TGTGCCAGTAGTATCACGGGTAACACTGAAGCTTTCTTT

j_gene: TRBJ1-1
v_gene: TRBV20-1
abundance: many
d_gene: NA
CDR3aa: CSARIQGVLAFF
CDR3nt: TGCAGTGCTAGAATACAGGGCGTTTTAGCTTTCTTT

j_gene: TRBJ1-1
v_gene: TRBV29-1
abundance: many
d_gene: NA
CDR3aa: CSAETGFNTEAFF
CDR3nt: TGCAGCGCGGAAACAGGGTTTAACACTGAAGCTTTCTTT

j_gene: TRBJ2-7
v_gene: TRBV9
abundance: many
d_gene: NA
CDR3aa: CASSVGHLSGEQYF
CDR3nt: TGTGCCAGCAGCGTAGGGCACCTCTCGGGCGAGCAGTACTTC

j_gene: TRBJ1-1
v_gene: TRBV14
abundance: many
d_gene: NA
CDR3aa: CASSQDRGSETEAFF
CDR3nt: TGTGCCAGCAGCCAAGATCGGGGTTCAGAAACTGAAGCTTTCTTT

j_gene: TRBJ2-7
v_gene: TRBV10-2
abundance: many
d_gene: NA
CDR3aa: CASSESWGPYEQYF
CDR3nt: TGCGCCAGCAGTGAGTCGTGGGGACCCTACGAGCAGTACTTC

j_gene: TRBJ2-1
v_gene: TRBV6-2/TRBV6-3
abundance: many
d_gene: NA
CDR3aa: CASSYWPGYSYNEQFF
CDR3nt: TGTGCCAGCAGTTACTGGCCAGGGTATTCCTACAATGAGCAGTTCTTC

j_gene: TRBJ2-7
v_gene: TRBV15
abundance: many
d_gene: TRBD1
CDR3aa: CATSRDLVGRGLSYEQYF
CDR3nt: TGTGCCACCAGCAGAGATCTAGTCGGCAGGGGGCTTTCCTACGAGCAGTACTTC

j_gene: TRBJ1-3
v_gene: TRBV5-5
abundance: many
d_gene: TRBD1
CDR3aa: CASSSLTGSGNTIYF
CDR3nt: TGTGCCAGCAGCTCGTTGACAGGGTCGGGAAACACCATATATTTT

j_gene: TRBJ1-2
v_gene: TRBV7-8
abundance: many
d_gene: NA
CDR3aa: CASNQGGFYGYTF
CDR3nt: TGTGCCAGCAACCAGGGTGGTTTCTATGGCTACACCTTC

j_gene: TRBJ2-7
v_gene: TRBV7-9
abundance: many
d_gene: NA
CDR3aa: CASSFEGQYYEQYF
CDR3nt: TGTGCCAGCAGCTTCGAAGGACAGTACTACGAGCAGTACTTC

j_gene: TRBJ2-3
v_gene: TRBV6-2/TRBV6-3
abundance: NA
d_gene: TRBD1
CDR3aa: CASSETGGAADTQYF
CDR3nt: TGTGCCAGCAGTGAGACAGGGGGCGCAGCAGATACGCAGTATTTT

j_gene: TRBJ1-1
v_gene: TRBV27
abundance: many
d_gene: NA
CDR3aa: CASSFGGMNTEAFF
CDR3nt: TGTGCCAGCAGTTTTGGGGGCATGAACACTGAAGCTTTCTTT

j_gene: TRBJ1-2
v_gene: TRBV5-5
abundance: many
d_gene: NA
CDR3aa: CASSLLGEVYGYTF
CDR3nt: TGTGCCAGCAGCCTGCTGGGGGAAGTCTATGGCTACACCTTC

j_gene: TRBJ2-1
v_gene: TRBV7-2
abundance: few
d_gene: NA
CDR3aa: CASSLQGRQSYNEQFF
CDR3nt: TGTGCCAGCAGCTTGCAGGGGCGCCAGTCCTACAATGAGCAGTTCTTC

j_gene: TRBJ2-7
v_gene: TRBV12-5
abundance: many
d_gene: NA
CDR3aa: CASGFGLTYEQYF
CDR3nt: TGTGCTAGTGGTTTTGGCCTAACCTACGAGCAGTACTTC

j_gene: TRBJ1-1
v_gene: TRBV29-1
abundance: many
d_gene: TRBD1
CDR3aa: CSISLTGPEAFF
CDR3nt: TGCAGCATCTCACTGACAGGGCCTGAAGCTTTCTTT

j_gene: TRBJ2-2
v_gene: TRBV3-1
abundance: many
d_gene: NA
CDR3aa: CASSQDPAGVGGELFF
CDR3nt: TGTGCCAGCAGCCAAGATCCCGCAGGGGTCGGAGGGGAGCTGTTTTTT

j_gene: TRBJ1-1
v_gene: TRBV27
abundance: many
d_gene: TRBD1
CDR3aa: CASSHPTGDTEAFF
CDR3nt: TGTGCCAGCAGCCACCCGACAGGGGATACTGAAGCTTTCTTT